The T cell receptor (beta chain) under discussion was sequenced for a study of blood T cell repertoires in COVID-19. In the study overall: Donors in the United States, Italy and Spain gave samples during acute or convalescent COVID-19.

In the original processing: Nucleated cell counts were estimated from reference gene primer amplification. Assay: immunoSEQ multiplex PCR; the TCRdb copy retains only in-frame clones and omits some. D and trimming were read from the DNA, whereas the V and J calls and clone size are those reported in that table. The sample lists around 150,000 clones, 80% to 90% seen once, with 3% to 4% in the top ten. Germline V gene lookup returns CDR1 SGHRS and CDR2 YFSETQ. The ends were cut back, 0 bases at V and 1 base at J, with 10 bases in the middle. There are 15 residues in the CDR3. This chain joins TRBV5-1 and TRBJ1-1, with D possibly TRBD1 on 5 matching bases. The source is an older man with acute or convalescent COVID-19. Sequences were obtained from peripheral blood. The CDR3 protein is CASSLVGGGNTEAFF. In DNA form, the CDR3 reads TGCGCCAGCAGCTTGGTGGGGGGAGGGAACACTGAAGCTTTCTTT. Variable domain in full (rest from reference TRBV5-1 and TRBJ1-1): KAGVTQTPRYLIKTRGQQVTLSCSPISGHRSVSWYQQTPGQGLQFLFEYFSETQRNKGNFPGRFSGRQFSNSRSEMNVSTLELGDSALYLCASSLVGGGNTEAFFGQGTRLTVV.